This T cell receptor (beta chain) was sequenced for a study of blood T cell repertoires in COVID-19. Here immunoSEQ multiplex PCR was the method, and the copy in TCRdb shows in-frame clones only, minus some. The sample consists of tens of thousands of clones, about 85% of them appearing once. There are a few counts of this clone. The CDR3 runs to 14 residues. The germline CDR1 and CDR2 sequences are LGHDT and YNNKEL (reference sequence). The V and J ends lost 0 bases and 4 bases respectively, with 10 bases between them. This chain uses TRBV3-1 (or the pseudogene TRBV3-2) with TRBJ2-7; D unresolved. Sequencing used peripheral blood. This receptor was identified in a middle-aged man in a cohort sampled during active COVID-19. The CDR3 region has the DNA TGTGCCAGCAGCCAAGAACCGGGTTCGTACGAGCAGTACGTC. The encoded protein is CASSQEPGSYEQYV.